Each of the 20 T cell receptor beta chains below was sequenced from the same sample in a study of blood T cell repertoires in COVID-19. Repertoires were generated with immunoSEQ multiplex PCR, while TCRdb's copy carries only in-frame clones and drops some. The table has some 200,000 clones, about 86% seen once. The sample was peripheral blood. The receptors derive from a human donor with acute or convalescent COVID-19. The donor label of this sample is uncertain.

The J gene is TRBJ2-1, the V gene TRBV9, with 7 bases fitting TRBD2. V lost 0 bases to trimming and J lost 2 bases; unmatched junction nucleotides: 5. Germline V gene lookup returns CDR1 SGDLS and CDR2 YYNGEE. This CDR3 spans 16 amino acids. Here the CDR3 reads CASSVDASGTYNEQFF. CDR3 nucleotide sequence: TGTGCCAGCAGCGTAGATGCTAGCGGAACCTACAATGAGCAGTTCTTC.

This clone was recorded once. The chain joins TRBV7-8 to TRBJ1-4; possibly TRBD1 for D (6 bases). The CDR3 runs to 14 residues. V was shortened by 5 bases and J by 3 bases, with 10 bases between the two germline ends. The germline V gene has CDR1 SGHVS and CDR2 FQNEAQ. The DNA for the CDR3 is TGTGCCAGCAGCCTCCCAGGGGCTAATGAAAAACTGTTTTTT. Its protein product is CASSLPGANEKLFF.

V is TRBV19 and J is TRBJ2-5; 10 bases agree with TRBD2. This CDR3 contains 15 residues. The germline CDR1 and CDR2 sequences are LNHDA and SQIVND (reference sequence). J was trimmed by 1 base and V by 6 bases; bases with no gene match: 5. The CDR3 DNA follows: TGTGCCAGTAGGGCACTAGCGGGACCCCAAGAGACCCAGTACTTC. Protein product: CASRALAGPQETQYF.

The rearrangement uses TRBV3-1 (or the pseudogene TRBV3-2) and TRBJ2-3; TRBD2 agrees at 9 bases. Germline V gene sequence: CDR1 LGHDT, CDR2 YNNKEL (reference sequence). This CDR3 is built from 18 residues. The V segment lost 1 base and the J segment 3 bases; nucleotides outside the gene matches: 11. This CDR3 is CASSQAQAGGPGTDTQYF. The DNA for the CDR3 is TGTGCCAGCAGCCAAGCCCAAGCGGGGGGACCCGGGACAGATACGCAGTATTTT.

V and J are TRBV7-2 and TRBJ2-3; D gene ambiguous. Germline V CDR1 and CDR2: SGHTA, FQGNSA. The V end lost 3 bases, the J end lost 0 bases, and 7 bases lay between the germline ends. The CDR3 totals 14 residues. In nucleotides, the CDR3 is TGTGCCAGCAGCTTTAGCACTAGCACAGATACGCAGTATTTT. Amino acids: CASSFSTSTDTQYF.

This chain connects TRBV30 to TRBJ1-4, with D uncertain. The CDR3 is 13 residues long. The germline V gene encodes CDR1 GTSNPN and CDR2 SVGIG (reference sequence). The ends were cut back, 7 bases at V and 8 bases at J, with 17 bases in the middle. The CDR3 sequence: CAFSVQWREKLFF. CDR3 bases: TGTGCCTTCTCGGTCCAATGGCGGGAAAAACTGTTTTTT.

Written as DNA, the CDR3 is TGTGCCAGCATGCCGCGGGGGAGGTATGGCTACACCTTC. This gives the protein CASMPRGRYGYTF. The chain joins TRBV5-6 to TRBJ1-2; maybe TRBD1 (5 bases). Germline CDR1 and CDR2: SGHDT and YYEEEE. V dropped 6 bases and J dropped 5 bases, with 14 bases sitting between them. The CDR3 loop spans 13 amino acids.

This clone was seen once. The gene calls are TRBV4-2 and TRBJ2-7, with D tentatively TRBD2 (7 bases). CDR3 length equals 17 residues. Between the trimmed V and J ends, which lost 0 bases and 3 bases, there was a span of 18 bases. CDR1 LGHNA and CDR2 YNFKEQ come from the germline V gene. The CDR3 DNA reads as TGTGCCAGCAGCCAAGATCTTCAGGGGACTAACCACTACGAGCAGTACTTC. Encoded protein: CASSQDLQGTNHYEQYF.

The chain is built from TRBV7-2 and TRBJ1-4, with 7 bases matching TRBD1. Trimming at V came to 3 bases and at J to 3 bases, leaving 1 base not matched to a gene. Germline lookup yields CDR1 SGHTA and CDR2 FQGNSA. There are 14 residues in the CDR3. CDR3 DNA: TGTGCCAGCAGCTTTGACAGGGCTAATGAAAAACTGTTTTTT. It translates to CASSFDRANEKLFF.

The chain employs TRBV18 and TRBJ2-1, with a weak D call TRBD1 (6 bases). Germline CDR1 is KGHSH and CDR2 is LQKENI. V lost 3 bases and J lost 2, with 20 bases in between. CDR3 length: 18 residues. The CDR3 DNA reads as TGTGCCAGCTCACCCCAACCCCCGGGGCAGGGGACCTACAATGAGCAGTTCTTC. This sequence encodes CASSPQPPGQGTYNEQFF.

The chain employs TRBV6-5 and TRBJ1-3, with D uncertain. This CDR3 is 14 amino acids long. The germline V and J ends were trimmed by 8 bases and 0 bases, with 11 bases remaining between them. The germline V gene has CDR1 MNHEY and CDR2 SVGAGI. CDR3 DNA: TGTGCCAGCTATTCGCCGAGCTCTGGAAACACCATATATTTT. Encoded protein: CASYSPSSGNTIYF.

The genes are TRBV29-1 and TRBJ1-2, with 7 bases lining up with TRBD1. CDR3 length: 12 amino acids. Germline trimming cut 6 bases from V and 1 base from J; bases unmatched to any gene: 2. CDR1 is SQVTM and CDR2 is ANQGSEA in the germline V gene. CDR3 sequence (DNA): TGCAGCGTCCGGGACAGTAACTATGGCTACACCTTC. This gives the protein CSVRDSNYGYTF.

The chain couples TRBV19 to TRBJ1-1, with D uncertain. This CDR3 is 14 amino acids long. V lost 0 bases and J lost 5, with 10 bases in between. Germline values: CDR1 LNHDA, CDR2 SQIVND (reference sequence). The chain's CDR3 is CASSIEGSRTEAFF. The CDR3 bases are TGTGCCAGTAGTATAGAGGGGAGTAGGACTGAAGCTTTCTTT.

The V call is TRBV19, the J call TRBJ2-5, with D possibly matching TRBD1 (5 bases). The CDR3 consists of 14 residues. Germline V gives CDR1 LNHDA, CDR2 SQIVND (reference sequence). Between the trimmed V and J ends, which lost 5 bases and 1 base, there was a span of 11 bases. The CDR3 DNA sequence: TGTGCCAGTAGTCAGGGTCACGCCCAAGAGACCCAGTACTTC. It translates to CASSQGHAQETQYF. Variable domain in full (rest from reference TRBV19 and TRBJ2-5): DGGITQSPKYLFRKEGQNVTLSCEQNLNHDAMYWYRQDPGQGLRLIYYSQIVNDFQKGDIAEGYSVSREKKESFPLTVTSAQKNPTAFYLCASSQGHAQETQYFGPGTRLLVL.

CDR3 in amino acids: CASSPYGQGRNQPQHF. The CDR3 DNA sequence: TGTGCCAGCAGTCCCTACGGACAGGGTCGGAATCAGCCCCAGCATTTT. V is TRBV28 and J is TRBJ1-5; 8 nucleotides align to TRBD1. V was clipped by 5 bases and J by 4 bases; unmatched bases: 10. CDR3 length: 16 amino acids. Germline V gene sequence: CDR1 MDHEN, CDR2 SYDVKM.

The chain uses TRBV14 and TRBJ1-2; D may be TRBD1 (6 bases). The CDR3 runs 14 residues. CDR1 is SGHDN, CDR2 FVKESK, per germline. Trimming stripped 4 bases from V and 4 bases from J, with 13 bases between. The CDR3 sequence is CASSPFGQSYGYTF. The CDR3 nucleotides are TGTGCCAGCAGCCCGTTTGGACAGAGCTATGGCTACACCTTC.

The chain employs TRBV13 and TRBJ2-3; 11 bases match TRBD1. CDR3 length equals 17 residues. With V trimmed by 0 bases and J by 1 base, 3 bases remained unmatched. The germline V gene encodes CDR1 PRHDT and CDR2 FYEKMQ (reference sequence). The CDR3 bases are TGTGCCAGCAGCTTAGGGGGGACAGGGGGAGGCACAGATACGCAGTATTTT. Amino acid sequence: CASSLGGTGGGTDTQYF.

Concerning this clone itself: One end of the junction varies from germline; a read error may be responsible. V and J are TRBV6-1 and TRBJ1-2; D possibly corresponds to TRBD1 (6 bases). Germline V gene sequence: CDR1 MNHNS, CDR2 SASEGT. CDR3 length: 13 residues. CDR3 residues: CASSETPRTVPAF. The CDR3 DNA reads as TGTGCCAGCAGTGAAACCCCCCGGACAGTTCCAGCATTC.

The chain uses TRBV19 and TRBJ2-7; 7 bases match TRBD1. In germline, CDR1 is LNHDA, CDR2 SQIVND (reference sequence). The ends lost 3 bases at V and 6 bases at J; junction bases unmatched: 5. The CDR3 is 13 amino acids. The CDR3 coding sequence is TGTGCCAGTAGTATGTCGTCAGGGGGCGAGCAGTACTTC. Its protein product is CASSMSSGGEQYF.

This clone turned up a few times. This chain connects TRBV4-2 to TRBJ1-1, with D maybe TRBD1 (6 bases). V lost 3 bases, J lost 0 bases, and 11 bases lay in between. The V gene's germline CDR1 is LGHNA and CDR2 YNFKEQ. The CDR3 totals 15 residues. CDR3 residues: CASSQGRGMNTEAFF. The CDR3 DNA reads TGTGCCAGCAGCCAGGGCAGGGGTATGAACACTGAAGCTTTCTTT.